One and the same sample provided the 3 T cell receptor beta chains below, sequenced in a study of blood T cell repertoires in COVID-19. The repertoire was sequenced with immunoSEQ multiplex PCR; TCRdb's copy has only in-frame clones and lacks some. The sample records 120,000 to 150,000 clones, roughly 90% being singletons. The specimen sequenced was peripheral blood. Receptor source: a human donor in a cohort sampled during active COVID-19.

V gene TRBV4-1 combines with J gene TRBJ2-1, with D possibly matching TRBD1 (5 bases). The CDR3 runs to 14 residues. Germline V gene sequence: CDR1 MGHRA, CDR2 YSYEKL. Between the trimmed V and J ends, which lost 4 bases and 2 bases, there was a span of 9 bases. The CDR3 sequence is CASSLGPTYNEQFF. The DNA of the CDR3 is TGCGCCAGCAGCCTGGGGCCTACCTACAATGAGCAGTTCTTC.

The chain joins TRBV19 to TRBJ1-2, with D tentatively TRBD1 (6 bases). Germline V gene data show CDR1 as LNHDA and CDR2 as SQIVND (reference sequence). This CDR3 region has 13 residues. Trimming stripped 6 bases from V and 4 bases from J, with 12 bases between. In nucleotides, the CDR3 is TGTGCCAGTAGGACGACAGGCCTCTATGGCTACACCTTC. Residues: CASRTTGLYGYTF. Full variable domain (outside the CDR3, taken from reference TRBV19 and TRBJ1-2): DGGITQSPKYLFRKEGQNVTLSCEQNLNHDAMYWYRQDPGQGLRLIYYSQIVNDFQKGDIAEGYSVSREKKESFPLTVTSAQKNPTAFYLCASRTTGLYGYTFGSGTRLTVV.

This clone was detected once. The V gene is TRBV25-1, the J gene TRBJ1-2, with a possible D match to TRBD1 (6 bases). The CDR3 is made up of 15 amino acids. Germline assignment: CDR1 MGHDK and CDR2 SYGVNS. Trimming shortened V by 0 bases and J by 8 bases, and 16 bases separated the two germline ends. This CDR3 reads CASSEYGQTNGGYTF. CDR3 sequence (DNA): TGTGCCAGCAGTGAATACGGACAGACCAACGGGGGCTACACCTTC.